This TCR beta chain was documented in a study of blood T cell repertoires in COVID-19. Across the study: Samples taken during acute and convalescent COVID-19 were collected in the United States, Italy and Spain. The cDNA or gDNA used as material had been derived from T cells, B-cell-depleted T cells, or PBMCs.

Original data processing: Nucleated cell counts were estimated from reference gene primer amplification. Sequenced by immunoSEQ multiplex PCR; TCRdb stores in-frame clones only, minus some. The DNA gave D and trimming, while V, J and clone size come from that table. The sample records 200,000 to 300,000 clones, 88% being singletons. Sequencing was performed on PBMCs or T cells enriched from blood (not recorded which). The receptor was derived from a woman aged 40 to 55 with acute COVID-19.

The CDR3 bases are TGTGCCAGCAGTTGGACAGGGGGCACTGAAAAACTGTTTTTT. Amino acids: CASSWTGGTEKLFF. V is TRBV2 and J is TRBJ1-4, with 11 bases matching TRBD1. The CDR3 is 14 residues long. V lost 5 bases to trimming and J lost 7 bases; unmatched junction nucleotides: 3. Germline V gene sequence: CDR1 SNHLY, CDR2 FYNNEI.